The rows below give T cell receptor beta chains drawn from one sample of a study of PD-1 blockade in classical Hodgkin lymphoma. Profiled with immunoSEQ multiplex PCR; TCRdb holds only in-frame clones, not every one. Among some 62,000 clones listed, about 91% were seen once. This specimen was peripheral blood mononuclear cells (PBMCs), taken at baseline. These receptors were obtained from a human donor with classical Hodgkin lymphoma. Both conserved end residues are part of each CDR3. The order of the fields is clone size, J gene, D gene, V gene, CDR3 protein, CDR3 DNA. A D gene is named only where the DNA matches it firmly. Clone size is given for some rows only: seen once, a few or many times, or a class if the clone is expanded.

clone_size: once; j_call: TRBJ2-6; d_call: -; v_call: TRBV10-2; cdr3_aa: CASRVAGANVLTF; cdr3_nt: TGCGCCAGCAGGGTTGCTGGGGCCAACGTCCTGACTTTC
clone_size: -; j_call: TRBJ1-1; d_call: -; v_call: TRBV7-9; cdr3_aa: CASSLGGFGEAFF; cdr3_nt: TGTGCCAGCAGCTTAGGGGGATTCGGTGAAGCTTTCTTT
clone_size: -; j_call: TRBJ2-7; d_call: -; v_call: TRBV11-3; cdr3_aa: CASSLTDSYEQYF; cdr3_nt: TGTGCCAGCAGCCTGACAGATTCCTACGAGCAGTACTTC
clone_size: once; j_call: TRBJ1-3; d_call: TRBD1; v_call: TRBV18; cdr3_aa: CASTRDSATGNTIYF; cdr3_nt: TGTGCCAGCACTAGGGACAGTGCTACTGGAAACACCATATATTTT
clone_size: -; j_call: TRBJ2-7; d_call: TRBD1; v_call: TRBV7-2; cdr3_aa: CASTREGQGAYEQYF; cdr3_nt: TGTGCCAGCACCCGGGAAGGGCAGGGGGCCTACGAGCAGTACTTC
clone_size: -; j_call: TRBJ1-1; d_call: -; v_call: TRBV20-1; cdr3_aa: CSASFSAFF; cdr3_nt: TGCAGTGCTAGTTTTTCGGCTTTCTTT
clone_size: -; j_call: TRBJ1-4; d_call: -; v_call: TRBV19; cdr3_aa: CASSPPGTNEKLFF; cdr3_nt: TGTGCCAGTAGCCCTCCGGGTACTAATGAAAAACTGTTTTTT
clone_size: -; j_call: TRBJ1-1; d_call: TRBD1; v_call: TRBV19; cdr3_aa: CASRRTGSGTEAFF; cdr3_nt: TGTGCCAGTCGTAGGACAGGGTCGGGCACTGAAGCTTTCTTT
clone_size: -; j_call: TRBJ2-1; d_call: -; v_call: TRBV5-8; cdr3_aa: CASSLGGAAYNEQFF; cdr3_nt: TGTGCCAGCAGCTTGGGCGGGGCTGCCTACAATGAGCAGTTCTTC
clone_size: -; j_call: TRBJ1-4; d_call: -; v_call: TRBV5-1; cdr3_aa: CASSPDWGLEEKLFF; cdr3_nt: TGCGCCAGCAGCCCGGACTGGGGGCTGGAAGAAAAACTGTTTTTT
clone_size: -; j_call: TRBJ1-2; d_call: -; v_call: TRBV7-6; cdr3_aa: CASSLLGGQGSGYTF; cdr3_nt: TGTGCCAGCAGCTTACTCGGGGGGCAGGGCTCTGGCTACACCTTC
clone_size: -; j_call: TRBJ2-4; d_call: -; v_call: TRBV5-1; cdr3_aa: CASSSTGPLAKNIQYF; cdr3_nt: TGCGCCAGCAGCTCTACAGGGCCCTTAGCCAAAAACATTCAGTACTTC
clone_size: -; j_call: TRBJ2-3; d_call: TRBD2; v_call: TRBV25-1; cdr3_aa: CASSVVAGISTDTQYF; cdr3_nt: TGTGCCAGCAGTGTGGTAGCGGGGATTAGTACAGATACGCAGTATTTT
clone_size: -; j_call: TRBJ2-7; d_call: -; v_call: TRBV4-3; cdr3_aa: CASSPGLAYEQYF; cdr3_nt: TGCGCCAGCAGCCCGGGACTTGCCTACGAGCAGTACTTC
clone_size: -; j_call: TRBJ1-4; d_call: -; v_call: TRBV6-5; cdr3_aa: CASSYSSPGLQEKLFF; cdr3_nt: TGTGCCAGCAGTTACTCGAGTCCCGGGCTTCAAGAAAAACTGTTTTTT
clone_size: -; j_call: TRBJ1-5; d_call: TRBD1; v_call: TRBV15; cdr3_aa: CATSPPGGVRQPQHF; cdr3_nt: TGTGCCACCAGCCCCCCAGGGGGGGTCCGTCAGCCCCAGCATTTT
clone_size: -; j_call: TRBJ2-7; d_call: -; v_call: TRBV6-6; cdr3_aa: CASSYSAGTPSYEQYF; cdr3_nt: TGTGCCAGCAGTTACTCGGCGGGGACACCTTCCTACGAGCAGTACTTC
clone_size: few; j_call: TRBJ2-1; d_call: -; v_call: TRBV2; cdr3_aa: CAMGTLDNEQFF; cdr3_nt: TGTGCCATGGGGACCCTGGACAATGAGCAGTTCTTC
clone_size: -; j_call: TRBJ1-2; d_call: -; v_call: TRBV20-1; cdr3_aa: CSQWDGDGYTF; cdr3_nt: TGCAGCCAGTGGGACGGCGATGGCTACACCTTC
clone_size: -; j_call: TRBJ2-7; d_call: TRBD1; v_call: TRBV10-3; cdr3_aa: CAIKGPDREFYEQYF; cdr3_nt: TGTGCCATCAAAGGGCCGGACAGGGAGTTCTACGAGCAGTACTTC
clone_size: once; j_call: TRBJ1-4; d_call: TRBD1; v_call: TRBV29-1; cdr3_aa: CSVAGTENEKLFF; cdr3_nt: TGCAGCGTTGCCGGGACAGAGAATGAAAAACTGTTTTTT
clone_size: once; j_call: TRBJ1-2; d_call: TRBD1; v_call: TRBV29-1; cdr3_aa: CSVEAGTAYGYTF; cdr3_nt: TGCAGCGTTGAAGCGGGGACAGCCTATGGCTACACCTTC
clone_size: -; j_call: TRBJ2-3; d_call: -; v_call: TRBV5-5; cdr3_aa: CASRYQGGLTDTQYF; cdr3_nt: TGTGCCAGCAGGTACCAGGGAGGTCTCACAGATACGCAGTATTTT
clone_size: -; j_call: TRBJ1-1; d_call: -; v_call: TRBV4-3; cdr3_aa: CASSQVVGSTEAFF; cdr3_nt: TGCGCCAGCAGCCAAGTAGTGGGGAGTACTGAAGCTTTCTTT
clone_size: -; j_call: TRBJ1-5; d_call: -; v_call: TRBV6-1; cdr3_aa: CASSRTDYSNQPQHF; cdr3_nt: TGTGCCAGCAGCCGGACCGATTATAGCAATCAGCCCCAGCATTTT
clone_size: -; j_call: TRBJ1-1; d_call: -; v_call: TRBV28; cdr3_aa: CASSFNQGWTEAFF; cdr3_nt: TGTGCCAGCAGTTTTAACCAGGGGTGGACTGAAGCTTTCTTT
clone_size: once; j_call: TRBJ1-1; d_call: -; v_call: TRBV6-5; cdr3_aa: CASKLGVWTEAFF; cdr3_nt: TGTGCCAGCAAGCTTGGGGTATGGACTGAAGCTTTCTTT
clone_size: -; j_call: TRBJ2-7; d_call: TRBD1; v_call: TRBV7-7; cdr3_aa: CASSLGTGDEQYF; cdr3_nt: TGTGCCAGCAGCTTAGGGACAGGGGACGAGCAGTACTTC
clone_size: once; j_call: TRBJ1-4; d_call: -; v_call: TRBV19; cdr3_aa: CASSIIPGATNEKLFF; cdr3_nt: TGTGCCAGTAGTATAATACCGGGTGCAACTAATGAAAAACTGTTTTTT
clone_size: -; j_call: TRBJ2-1; d_call: -; v_call: TRBV30; cdr3_aa: CAWSAQGPTYNEQFF; cdr3_nt: TGTGCCTGGAGCGCCCAGGGCCCTACCTACAATGAGCAGTTCTTC
clone_size: -; j_call: TRBJ1-1; d_call: -; v_call: TRBV28; cdr3_aa: CASMQVRSEAFF; cdr3_nt: TGTGCCAGCATGCAGGTACGATCTGAAGCTTTCTTT
clone_size: -; j_call: TRBJ1-3; d_call: TRBD1; v_call: TRBV7-7; cdr3_aa: CASSFLVVQGASGNTIYF; cdr3_nt: TGTGCCAGCAGCTTCTTAGTGGTACAGGGGGCTTCTGGAAACACCATATATTTT
clone_size: -; j_call: TRBJ2-3; d_call: TRBD2; v_call: TRBV2; cdr3_aa: CASSEDGGAPDTQYF; cdr3_nt: TGTGCCAGCAGTGAAGACGGGGGGGCTCCAGATACGCAGTATTTT
clone_size: -; j_call: TRBJ2-7; d_call: TRBD2; v_call: TRBV5-1; cdr3_aa: CASSPAGGRGYEQYF; cdr3_nt: TGCGCCAGCAGCCCGGCGGGGGGCAGGGGCTACGAGCAGTACTTC
clone_size: -; j_call: TRBJ2-5; d_call: TRBD2; v_call: TRBV9; cdr3_aa: CASSVWTSGGPQETQYF; cdr3_nt: TGTGCCAGCAGCGTCTGGACTAGCGGGGGGCCACAGGAGACCCAGTACTTC
clone_size: -; j_call: TRBJ2-1; d_call: TRBD2; v_call: TRBV2; cdr3_aa: CASSDPPGLAGNEQFF; cdr3_nt: TGTGCCAGCAGTGATCCTCCGGGACTAGCGGGGAATGAGCAGTTCTTC
clone_size: -; j_call: TRBJ1-2; d_call: TRBD1; v_call: TRBV5-1; cdr3_aa: CASSATGSGGYTF; cdr3_nt: TGCGCCAGCAGCGCGACAGGGTCGGGTGGCTACACCTTC
clone_size: -; j_call: TRBJ2-2; d_call: TRBD2; v_call: TRBV11-1; cdr3_aa: CASSRRTSGALGAGELFF; cdr3_nt: TGTGCCAGCAGCCGACGGACTAGCGGGGCCCTAGGGGCCGGGGAGCTGTTTTTT
clone_size: -; j_call: TRBJ2-3; d_call: TRBD2; v_call: TRBV4-2; cdr3_aa: CASSSRLASSTDTQYF; cdr3_nt: TGTGCCAGCAGCTCCCGACTAGCGAGTAGCACAGATACGCAGTATTTT
clone_size: -; j_call: TRBJ2-2; d_call: TRBD1; v_call: TRBV5-6; cdr3_aa: CASSWDGQGLTGELFF; cdr3_nt: TGTGCCAGCAGCTGGGATGGACAGGGACTCACCGGGGAGCTGTTTTTT